This T cell receptor (beta chain) is from a study of blood T cell repertoires in COVID-19. Study summary: Acute and convalescent COVID-19 specimens originated in the United States, Italy and Spain. PBMCs, B-cell-depleted T cells, or T cells provided the cDNA or gDNA that made up the material.

The germline gives CDR1 MNHNY, CDR2 SVGAGI (reference sequence). The CDR3 sequence is 14 residues long. The V gene lost 6 bases and the J gene lost 7 bases, with 16 bases spanning the gap. Per the original data handling: Estimation of nucleated cell counts was performed using reference gene primer amplification. Some clones are missing from TCRdb's copy, which holds only in-frame ones; the method was immunoSEQ multiplex PCR. Clone size and V and J calls were adopted from that table, with D and trimming inferred from the DNA. This table has about 96,000 clones, around three quarters appearing once. This clone was counted between two and nine times.

This sequence joins TRBV6-6 and TRBJ2-1; D perhaps matches TRBD2 (6 bases). What was sequenced was peripheral blood. The receptor was derived from a man aged 50 to 59 who had recovered from COVID-19. The DNA for the CDR3 is TGTGCCAGCAGCCGACCGGGGCGGGAAAATGAGCAGTTCTTC. Amino acids: CASSRPGRENEQFF.